The clone carrying this TCR beta chain has a single count. This record belongs to a study of CD8 T cells in Susac syndrome. Study context: The sequenced Susac syndrome patients comprised five or six with active disease and roughly 8 in remission.

CD8+ and CD4+ T cells circulating in blood were sequenced for TCR beta. Negative isolation yielded CD4+ and CD8+ T cells, and FACS enriched TEMRA cells. Reverse transcription of about 0.5 to 1 ug RNA was carried out with random hexamers. One entry per CDR3 protein, called by TCRdb with MiXCR from the immunoSEQ multiplex PCR reads. The sample contains 100,000 to 150,000 distinct CDR3 sequences, 96% of which appear only once. The V gene's germline CDR1 is SEHNR and CDR2 FQNEAQ (reference sequence). The trim removed 5 bases at V and 1 base at J, leaving 4 bases unmatched. The CDR3 spans 14 residues. The sequence was obtained from a human donor with Susac syndrome. Source material: CD4+ T cells from PBMCs. The V call is TRBV7-9, the J call TRBJ1-1; 7 nucleotides match TRBD1. This CDR3 reads CASSVQGWNTEAFF. The CDR3 nucleotides are TGTGCCAGCAGCGTACAGGGGTGGAACACTGAAGCTTTCTTT.